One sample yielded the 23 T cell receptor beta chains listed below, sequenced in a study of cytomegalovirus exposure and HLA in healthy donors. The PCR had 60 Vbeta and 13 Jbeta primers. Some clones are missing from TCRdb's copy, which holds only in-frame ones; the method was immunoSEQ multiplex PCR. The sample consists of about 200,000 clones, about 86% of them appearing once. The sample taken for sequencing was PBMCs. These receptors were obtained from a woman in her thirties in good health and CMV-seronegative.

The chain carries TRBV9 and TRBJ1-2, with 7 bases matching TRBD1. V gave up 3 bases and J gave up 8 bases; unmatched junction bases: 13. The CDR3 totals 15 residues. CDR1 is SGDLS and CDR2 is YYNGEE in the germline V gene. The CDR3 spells CASSDQARGQGGYTF. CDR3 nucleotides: TGTGCCAGCAGCGACCAAGCTAGGGGGCAAGGAGGCTACACCTTC.

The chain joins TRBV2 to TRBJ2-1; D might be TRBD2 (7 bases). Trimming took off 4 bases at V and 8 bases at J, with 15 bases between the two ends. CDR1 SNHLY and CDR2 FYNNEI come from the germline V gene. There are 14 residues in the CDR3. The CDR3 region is CASSVGRGGDEQFF. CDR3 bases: TGTGCCAGCAGTGTCGGAAGGGGGGGCGATGAGCAGTTCTTC.

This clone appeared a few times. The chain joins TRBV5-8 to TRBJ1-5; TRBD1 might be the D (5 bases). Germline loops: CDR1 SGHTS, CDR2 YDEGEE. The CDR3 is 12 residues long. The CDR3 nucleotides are TGTGCAACCCGGGGGGTAACTCAGCCCCAGCATTTT. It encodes CATRGVTQPQHF.

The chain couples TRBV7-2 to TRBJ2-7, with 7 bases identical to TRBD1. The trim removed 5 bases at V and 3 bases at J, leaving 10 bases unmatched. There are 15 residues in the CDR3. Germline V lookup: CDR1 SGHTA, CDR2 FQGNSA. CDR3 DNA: TGTGCCAGCAGCGTTGAGGTATGGGACAGCTACGAGCAGTACTTC. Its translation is CASSVEVWDSYEQYF.

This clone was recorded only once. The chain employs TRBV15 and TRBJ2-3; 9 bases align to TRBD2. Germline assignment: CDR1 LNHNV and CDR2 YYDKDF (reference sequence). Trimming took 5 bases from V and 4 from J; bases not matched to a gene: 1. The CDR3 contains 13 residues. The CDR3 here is CATSGGRADTQYF. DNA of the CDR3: TGTGCCACCAGCGGCGGGAGGGCAGATACGCAGTATTTT.

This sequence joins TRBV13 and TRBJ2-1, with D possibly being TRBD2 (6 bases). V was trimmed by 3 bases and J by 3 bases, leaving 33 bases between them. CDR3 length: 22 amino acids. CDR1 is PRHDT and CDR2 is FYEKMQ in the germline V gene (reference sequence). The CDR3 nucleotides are TGTGCCAGCAGCTTCGGGTCGGCCCCACTAGACCCCTCGGCGGGACTCTACAATGAGCAGTTCTTC. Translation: CASSFGSAPLDPSAGLYNEQFF.

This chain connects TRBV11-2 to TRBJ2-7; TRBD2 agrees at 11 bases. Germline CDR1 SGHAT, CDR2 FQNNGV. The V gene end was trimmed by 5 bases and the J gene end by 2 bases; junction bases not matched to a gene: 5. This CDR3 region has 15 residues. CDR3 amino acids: CASSQLAGATYEQYF. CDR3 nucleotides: TGTGCCAGCAGCCAACTAGCGGGGGCAACCTACGAGCAGTACTTC. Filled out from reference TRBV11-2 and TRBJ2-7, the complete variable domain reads EAGVAQSPRYKIIEKRQSVAFWCNPISGHATLYWYQQILGQGPKLLIQFQNNGVVDDSQLPKDRFSAERLKGVDSTLKIQPAKLEDSAVYLCASSQLAGATYEQYFGPGTRLTVT.

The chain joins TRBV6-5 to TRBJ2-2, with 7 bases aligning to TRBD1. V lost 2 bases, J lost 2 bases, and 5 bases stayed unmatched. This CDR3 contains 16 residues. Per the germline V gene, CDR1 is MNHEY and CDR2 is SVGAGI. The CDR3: CASSYPAGGNTGELFF. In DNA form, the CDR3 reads TGTGCCAGCAGTTACCCCGCAGGGGGTAACACCGGGGAGCTGTTTTTT.

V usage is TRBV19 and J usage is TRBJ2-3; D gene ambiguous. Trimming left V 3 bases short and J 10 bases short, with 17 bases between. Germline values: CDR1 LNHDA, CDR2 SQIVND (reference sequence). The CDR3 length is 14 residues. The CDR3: CASSISLPEGAQYF. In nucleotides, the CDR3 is TGTGCCAGTAGTATTAGCCTCCCAGAAGGTGCGCAGTATTTT.

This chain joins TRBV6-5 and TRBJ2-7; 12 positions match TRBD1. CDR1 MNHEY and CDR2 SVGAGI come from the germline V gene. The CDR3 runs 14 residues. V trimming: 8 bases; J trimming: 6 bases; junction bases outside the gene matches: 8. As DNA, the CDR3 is TGTGCCAGCGGCCCCGGGACAGGGGGCTTCGAGCAGTACTTC. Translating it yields CASGPGTGGFEQYF.

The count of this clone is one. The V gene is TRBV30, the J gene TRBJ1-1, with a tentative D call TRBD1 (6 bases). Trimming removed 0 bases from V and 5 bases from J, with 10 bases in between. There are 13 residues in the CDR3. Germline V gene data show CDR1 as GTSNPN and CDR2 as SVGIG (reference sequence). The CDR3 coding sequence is TGTGCCTGGAGTGTACAGGGATGGACTGAAGCTTTCTTT. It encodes CAWSVQGWTEAFF.

The CDR3 DNA reads as TGTGCCTGGAGATCCAACAGTAACACCGGGGAGCTGTTTTTT. Translated: CAWRSNSNTGELFF. The V and J genes are TRBV30 and TRBJ2-2, with D unresolved. The germline V gene has CDR1 GTSNPN and CDR2 SVGIG (reference sequence). Trimming removed 3 bases at V and 2 bases at J, with 10 bases between. The CDR3 runs 14 residues.

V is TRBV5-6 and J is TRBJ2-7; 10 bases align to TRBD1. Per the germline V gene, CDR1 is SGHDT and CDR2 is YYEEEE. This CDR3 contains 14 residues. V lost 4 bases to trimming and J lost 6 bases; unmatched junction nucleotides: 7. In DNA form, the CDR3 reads TGTGCCAGCAGCGAGACAGGGGGCCGGGGCGAGCAGTACTTC. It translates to CASSETGGRGEQYF.

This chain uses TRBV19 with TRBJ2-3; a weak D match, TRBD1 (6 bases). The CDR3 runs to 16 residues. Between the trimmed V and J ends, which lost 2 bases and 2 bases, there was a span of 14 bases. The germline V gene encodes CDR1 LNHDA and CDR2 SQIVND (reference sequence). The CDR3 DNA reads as TGTGCCAGTAGTATACACAGGGCCCCTAACACAGATACGCAGTATTTT. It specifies CASSIHRAPNTDTQYF.

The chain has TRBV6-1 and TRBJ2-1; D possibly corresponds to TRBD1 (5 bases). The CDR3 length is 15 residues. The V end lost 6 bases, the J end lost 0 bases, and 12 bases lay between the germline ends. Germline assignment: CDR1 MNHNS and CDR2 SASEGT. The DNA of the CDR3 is TGTGCCAGCAGGGAGACAGAAAGCTCCTACAATGAGCAGTTCTTC. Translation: CASRETESSYNEQFF.

CDR3 residues: CASSYRQVVSTDTQYF. CDR3 sequence (DNA): TGTGCCAGCAGTTACCGACAGGTAGTAAGCACAGATACGCAGTATTTT. The V and J genes are TRBV6-5 and TRBJ2-3; TRBD1 is a possible D gene (6 bases). CDR3 length: 16 amino acids. The V and J ends lost 2 bases and 0 bases respectively, with 12 bases between them. CDR1 and CDR2 (germline): MNHEY, SVGAGI.

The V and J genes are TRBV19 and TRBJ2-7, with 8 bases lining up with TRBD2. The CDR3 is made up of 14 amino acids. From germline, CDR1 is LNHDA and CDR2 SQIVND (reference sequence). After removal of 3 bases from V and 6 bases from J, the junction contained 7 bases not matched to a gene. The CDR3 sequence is CASSIRRGAAEQYF. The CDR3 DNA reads TGTGCCAGTAGTATTAGGCGGGGGGCTGCCGAGCAGTACTTC.

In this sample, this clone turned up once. The CDR3 loop reads CASSLWLQGETQYF. CDR3 DNA: TGCGCCAGCAGCTTGTGGCTACAGGGGGAGACCCAGTACTTC. The V and J genes are TRBV5-1 and TRBJ2-5; 7 bases fit TRBD1. With V trimmed by 1 base and J by 5 bases, 5 bases remained unmatched. CDR1 is SGHRS and CDR2 is YFSETQ in the germline V gene. This CDR3 is 14 amino acids long.

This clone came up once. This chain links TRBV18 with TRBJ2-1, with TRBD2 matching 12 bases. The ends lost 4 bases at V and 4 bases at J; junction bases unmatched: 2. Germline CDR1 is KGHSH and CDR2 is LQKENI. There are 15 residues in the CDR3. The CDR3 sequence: CASSLTSGRYNEQFF. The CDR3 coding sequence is TGTGCCAGCTCACTCACTAGCGGGAGGTACAATGAGCAGTTCTTC.

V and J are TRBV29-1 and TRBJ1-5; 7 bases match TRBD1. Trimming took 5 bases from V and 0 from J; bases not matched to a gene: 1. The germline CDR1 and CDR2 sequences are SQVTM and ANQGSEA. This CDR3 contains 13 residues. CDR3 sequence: CSVQGDSNQPQHF. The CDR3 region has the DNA TGCAGCGTTCAGGGGGATAGCAATCAGCCCCAGCATTTT.

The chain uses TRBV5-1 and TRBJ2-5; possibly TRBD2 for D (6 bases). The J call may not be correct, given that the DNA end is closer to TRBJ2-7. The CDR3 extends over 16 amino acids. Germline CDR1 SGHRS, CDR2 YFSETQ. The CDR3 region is CASRTGWGWGDYEQYF. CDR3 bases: TGCGCCAGCAGAACAGGATGGGGGTGGGGGGACTACGAGCAGTACTTC.

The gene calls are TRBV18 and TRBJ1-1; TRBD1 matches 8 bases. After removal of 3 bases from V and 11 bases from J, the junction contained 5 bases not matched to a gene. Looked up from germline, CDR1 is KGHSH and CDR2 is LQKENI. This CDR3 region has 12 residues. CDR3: CASSPRQGTAFF. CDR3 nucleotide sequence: TGTGCCAGCTCACCTAGACAGGGGACGGCTTTCTTT. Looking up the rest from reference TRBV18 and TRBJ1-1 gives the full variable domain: NAGVMQNPRHLVRRRGQEARLRCSPMKGHSHVYWYRQLPEEGLKFMVYLQKENIIDESGMPKERFSAEFPKEGPSILRIQQVVRGDSAAYFCASSPRQGTAFFGQGTRLTVV.

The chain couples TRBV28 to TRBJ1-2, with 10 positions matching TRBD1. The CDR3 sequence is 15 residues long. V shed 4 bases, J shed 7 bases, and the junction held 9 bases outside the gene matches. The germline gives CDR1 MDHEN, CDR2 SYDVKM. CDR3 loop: CASSYIRDRGRGYTF. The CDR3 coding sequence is TGTGCCAGCAGTTATATCCGGGACAGGGGTCGTGGCTACACCTTC.